Below, one T cell receptor beta chain is given with its context. This specimen comes from a study of T cell repertoires in cytomegalovirus infection. TCRdb re-called the reads through MiXCR, storing one row per CDR3 protein. The sample includes fewer than 700,000 distinct CDR3 sequences, approximately 25% of them seen just once. The CDR3 contains 14 residues. V was clipped by 0 bases and J by 5 bases, with 14 bases between them. CDR1 is DFQATT and CDR2 is SNEGSKA in the germline V gene (reference sequence). The chain links TRBV20-1 to TRBJ2-7; TRBD2 might be the D (6 bases). The sequence came from a human donor in good health (CMV status not recorded). Some clones in this sample may be carry-over from other donors' samples. The sample comprised CD8+ T cells from PBMCs. The CDR3 coding sequence is TGCAGTGCTAGAGATAGCGGAGGGACCCACGAGCAGTACGTC. Residues: CSARDSGGTHEQYV.